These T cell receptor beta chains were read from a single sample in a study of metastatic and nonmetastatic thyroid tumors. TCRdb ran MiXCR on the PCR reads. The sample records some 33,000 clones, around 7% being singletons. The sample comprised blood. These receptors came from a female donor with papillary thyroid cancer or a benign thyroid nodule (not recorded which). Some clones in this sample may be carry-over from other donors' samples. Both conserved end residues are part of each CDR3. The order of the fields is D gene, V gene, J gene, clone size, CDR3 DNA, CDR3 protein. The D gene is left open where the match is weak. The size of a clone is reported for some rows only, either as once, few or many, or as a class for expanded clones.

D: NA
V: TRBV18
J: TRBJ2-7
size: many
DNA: TGTGCCAGCTCACCACCACTTCGGGACAGGGGATATAGACTAGCGGGATACGAGCAGTACTTC
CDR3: CASSPPLRDRGYRLAGYEQYF

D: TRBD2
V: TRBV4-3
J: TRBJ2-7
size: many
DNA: TGCGCCAGCAGCCCCCAGGCCGGGACTAGCGTCTACGAGCAGTACTTC
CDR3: CASSPQAGTSVYEQYF

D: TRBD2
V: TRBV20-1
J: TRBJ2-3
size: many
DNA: TGCAGTGCTAGAGGGCGGGGAGGGGGCACAGATACGCAGTATTTT
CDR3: CSARGRGGGTDTQYF

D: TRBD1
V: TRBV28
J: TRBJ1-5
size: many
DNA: TGTGCCAGCAAACTAGGACAGGGAGGTCAGCCCCAGCATTTT
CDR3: CASKLGQGGQPQHF

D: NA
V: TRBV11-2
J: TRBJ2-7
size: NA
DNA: TGTGTCAGCAGTGCGCTGGGAGGGGGCGCATTCCACGAGCAGTACTTC
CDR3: CVSSALGGGAFHEQYF

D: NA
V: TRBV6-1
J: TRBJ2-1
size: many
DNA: TGTGCCAGCAGTCCAGGGGTAGGGGCCCCTCCTGAGCAGTTCTTC
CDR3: CASSPGVGAPPEQFF

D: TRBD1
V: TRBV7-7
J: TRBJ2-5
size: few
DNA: TGTGCTAGCAGCTTAGAGACAGGGGTCTGGGAGACCCAGTACTTC
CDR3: CASSLETGVWETQYF

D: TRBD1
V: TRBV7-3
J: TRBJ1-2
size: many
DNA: TGTGCCAGCAGCCTCAACACAGGGGCCGGCTACACCTTC
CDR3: CASSLNTGAGYTF

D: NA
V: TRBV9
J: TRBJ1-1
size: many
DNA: TGTGCCAGCAGCGTGACAGGCCTGAACACTGAAGCTTTCTTT
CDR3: CASSVTGLNTEAFF

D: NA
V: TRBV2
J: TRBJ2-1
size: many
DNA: TGTGCCAGCAGTAGGGGGCGGGACTTCAGCTCGGGTGAGCAGTTCTTC
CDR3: CASSRGRDFSSGEQFF

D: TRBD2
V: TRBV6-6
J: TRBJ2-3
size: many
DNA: TGTGCCAGCAGTTACTCTCGACCGGGAGGAAGCACAGATACGCAGTATTTT
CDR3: CASSYSRPGGSTDTQYF

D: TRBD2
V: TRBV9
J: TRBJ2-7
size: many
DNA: TGTGCCAGCAGCGTGACCGACGCCCGGACTAGCGGGGTCCCATACGAGCAGTACTTC
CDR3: CASSVTDARTSGVPYEQYF

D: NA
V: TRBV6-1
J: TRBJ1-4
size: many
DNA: TGTGCCAGTCGTCCCCACCCGGGGGAAGGGGTGTACGAAAAACTGTTTTTT
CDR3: CASRPHPGEGVYEKLFF

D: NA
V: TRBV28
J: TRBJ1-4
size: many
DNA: TGTGCCAGCAGTACGGGCGGTGCGGGGAATGAAAAACTGTTTTTT
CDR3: CASSTGGAGNEKLFF

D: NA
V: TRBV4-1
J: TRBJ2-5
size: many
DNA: TGCGCCAGCAGGATTTCCGGAGGGAGCCAAGAGACCCAGTACTTC
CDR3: CASRISGGSQETQYF

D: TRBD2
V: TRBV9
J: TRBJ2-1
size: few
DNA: TGTGCCAGCAGCGTAGGCGGACTAGTCGAGCAGTTCTTC
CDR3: CASSVGGLVEQFF

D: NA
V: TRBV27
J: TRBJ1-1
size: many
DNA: TGTGCCAGCAGTAGAGGGACGGTCATGAACACTGAAGCTTTCTTT
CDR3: CASSRGTVMNTEAFF

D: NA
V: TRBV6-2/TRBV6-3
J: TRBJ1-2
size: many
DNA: TGTGCCAGCAGTAACCCCGGAGAGGGGGAGGGATATGGCTACACCTTC
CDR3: CASSNPGEGEGYGYTF

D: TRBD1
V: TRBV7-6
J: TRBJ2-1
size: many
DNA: TGTGCCAGCAGCCTGGACAGGGCCTACAATGAGCAGTTCTTC
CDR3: CASSLDRAYNEQFF

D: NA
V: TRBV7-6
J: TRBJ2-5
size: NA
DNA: TGTGCCAGCAGCTTAGGTAGACAAGAGACCCAGTACTTC
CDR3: CASSLGRQETQYF

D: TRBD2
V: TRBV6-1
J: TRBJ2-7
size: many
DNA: TGTGCCAGCAGTTATACCCTAGCGGGTTACTACGAGCAGTACTTC
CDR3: CASSYTLAGYYEQYF

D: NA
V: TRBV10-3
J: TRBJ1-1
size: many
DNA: TGTGCCATCAGTGAGGAGGGTGGGGGCTCCACTGAAGCTTTCTTT
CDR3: CAISEEGGGSTEAFF

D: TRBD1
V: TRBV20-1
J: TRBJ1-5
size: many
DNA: TGCAGTGCTAGTTTGGGGGCGACAGGGATTCAGCCCCAGCATTTT
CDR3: CSASLGATGIQPQHF

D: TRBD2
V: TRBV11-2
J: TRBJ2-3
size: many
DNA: TGTGCCAGCAGCTTAGTTGGGGGGGGGATCACAGATACGCAGTATTTT
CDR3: CASSLVGGGITDTQYF

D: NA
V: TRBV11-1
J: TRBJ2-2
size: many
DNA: TGTGCCAGCAGCCCTCTAGGGACTGGACGCACCGGGGAGCTGTTTTTT
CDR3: CASSPLGTGRTGELFF

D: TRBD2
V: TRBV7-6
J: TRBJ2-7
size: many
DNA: TGTGCCAGCAGCTTAGGGAGCGGGAGCCGCTACGAGCAGTACTTC
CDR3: CASSLGSGSRYEQYF

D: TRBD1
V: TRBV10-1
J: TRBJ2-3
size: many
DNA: TGCGCCAGCAGCTTTGACAGGGGAGATACGCAGTATTTT
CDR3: CASSFDRGDTQYF

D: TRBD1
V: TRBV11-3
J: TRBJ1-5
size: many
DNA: TGTGCCAGCAGCTTAGTAGCGGCAGGGGGGGGCCTTGGTAATCAGCCCCAGCATTTT
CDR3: CASSLVAAGGGLGNQPQHF

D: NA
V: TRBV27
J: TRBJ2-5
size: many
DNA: TGTGCCAGCAGTTCCCTGGGGGGCGAAGAGACCCAGTACTTC
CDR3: CASSSLGGEETQYF

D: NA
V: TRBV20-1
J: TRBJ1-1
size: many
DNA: TGCAGTGCTAGAGAGATGGCGGGGCCTGAAGCTTTCTTT
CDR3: CSAREMAGPEAFF

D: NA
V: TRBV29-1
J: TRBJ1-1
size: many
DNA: TGCAGCGGACGCACCCCCGGGATTTACTCTGAAGCTTTCTTT
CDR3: CSGRTPGIYSEAFF

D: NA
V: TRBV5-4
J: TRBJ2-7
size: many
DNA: TGTGCCAGCAGCCAAGACAGTGAGCAGTACTTC
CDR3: CASSQDSEQYF

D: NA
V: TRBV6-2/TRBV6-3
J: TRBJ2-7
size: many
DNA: TGTGCCAGCAGTTACAACCCAGTGTCAGCGGCCTACGAGCAGTACTTC
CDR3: CASSYNPVSAAYEQYF

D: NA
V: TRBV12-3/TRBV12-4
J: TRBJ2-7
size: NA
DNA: TGTGCCAGCAGTTTACAAGTGGAAGGGTGCGAGCAGTACTTC
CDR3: CASSLQVEGCEQYF

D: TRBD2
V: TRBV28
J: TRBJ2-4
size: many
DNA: TGTGCCAGCAGTTTACAGCGGGAGGTCCCGGCCAAAAACATTCAGTACTTC
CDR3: CASSLQREVPAKNIQYF

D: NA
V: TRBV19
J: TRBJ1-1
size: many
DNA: TGTGCCAGTCTCCTCGGGGGGCTGAACACTGAAGCTTTCTTT
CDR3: CASLLGGLNTEAFF

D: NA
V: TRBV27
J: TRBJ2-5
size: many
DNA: TGTGCCAGCAGTTTATCTAGGGGGGGGGAGACCCAGTACTTC
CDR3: CASSLSRGGETQYF

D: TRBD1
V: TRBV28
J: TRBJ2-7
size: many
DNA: TGTGCCAGCAGTTTAGTTGGTCAGGGGGCCGGCTACGAGCAGTACTTC
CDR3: CASSLVGQGAGYEQYF

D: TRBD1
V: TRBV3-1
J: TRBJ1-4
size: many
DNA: TGTGCCAGCAGCCCGAGGGGCGGGACAGGTTACGAAAAACTGTTTTTT
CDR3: CASSPRGGTGYEKLFF

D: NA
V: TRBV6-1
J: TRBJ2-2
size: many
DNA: TGTGCCTGCCAGGGAACTAATGGTGGCGGGGAGCTGTTTTTT
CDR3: CACQGTNGGGELFF

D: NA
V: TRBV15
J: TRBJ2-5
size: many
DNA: TGTGCCACCAGCAACAACGGGGGCGAGACCCAGTACTTC
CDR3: CATSNNGGETQYF

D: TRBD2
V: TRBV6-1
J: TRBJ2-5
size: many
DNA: TGTGCCAGCAGTTCCCCCATGGGACTAGCGGGGATCCAAGAGACCCAGTACTTC
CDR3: CASSSPMGLAGIQETQYF

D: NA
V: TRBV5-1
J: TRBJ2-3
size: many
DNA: TGCGCCAGCAGCGTGGAAGCAGGCCCACGAGCAGATACGCAGTATTTT
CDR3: CASSVEAGPRADTQYF

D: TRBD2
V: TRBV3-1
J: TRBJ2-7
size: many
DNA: TGTGCCAGCAGCTCTCGAAGCGGGGGACGCTCCTACGAGCAGTACTTC
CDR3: CASSSRSGGRSYEQYF

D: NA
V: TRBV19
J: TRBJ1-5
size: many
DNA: TGTGCCAGTAGTGGACAGTCTCAGAGCAATCAGCCCCAGCATTTT
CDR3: CASSGQSQSNQPQHF

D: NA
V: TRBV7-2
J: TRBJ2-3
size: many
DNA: TGTGCCAGCAGCTCGCGTAGTGTCTTCACAGATACGCAGTATTTT
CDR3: CASSSRSVFTDTQYF

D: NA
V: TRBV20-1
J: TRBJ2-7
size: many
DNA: TGCAGTGCCGTGGAAGCCGCTTCTTCGACCAAGCAGTACTTC
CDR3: CSAVEAASSTKQYF

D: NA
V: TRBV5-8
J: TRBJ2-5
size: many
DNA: TGTGCCAGCAGCTTGAGGACTAAACAAGAGACCCAGTACTTC
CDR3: CASSLRTKQETQYF

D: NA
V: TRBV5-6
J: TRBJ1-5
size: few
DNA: TGTGCCAGCAGCTCGGGGACGGGGGTAGGGCCCCAGCATTTT
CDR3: CASSSGTGVGPQHF

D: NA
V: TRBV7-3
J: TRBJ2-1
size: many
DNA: TGTGCCAGCAGCTTAATCCAGAGCTCCTACAATGAGCAGTTCTTC
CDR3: CASSLIQSSYNEQFF

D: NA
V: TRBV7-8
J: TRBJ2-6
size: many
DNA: TGTGCCAGCAGCTTAGCCGGTTTAGATTTCTCTGGGGCCAACGTCCTGACTTTC
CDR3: CASSLAGLDFSGANVLTF